This TCR beta chain appears in the sequencing data of a study of OX40 agonist ivuxolimab in advanced cancers. Study information: Age averaged 60 years (range roughly 23 to 90), and more than 80% were male.

CDR1 is LNHDA and CDR2 is SQIVND in the germline V gene (reference sequence). This CDR3 has 14 residues. For this clone: An end of the junction does not agree with germline; a read error may underlie this.

The repertoire was sequenced with immunoSEQ multiplex PCR; TCRdb's copy has only in-frame clones and lacks some. The sample records 17,000 or so clones, roughly 89% being singletons. The starting material was CD4+ or CD8+ T cells sorted from blood, obtained in a trial of the OX40 agonist ivuxolimab. This clonotype was obtained from an adult with an advanced solid tumor such as melanoma, head and neck, liver or kidney cancer. This sequence joins TRBV19 and TRBJ2-1, with 12 bases lining up with TRBD2. The CDR3 loop is CATSGLAGGVEQFF. The CDR3 bases are TGTGCCACTAGTGGCCTAGCGGGGGGGGTGGAGCAGTTCTTC.